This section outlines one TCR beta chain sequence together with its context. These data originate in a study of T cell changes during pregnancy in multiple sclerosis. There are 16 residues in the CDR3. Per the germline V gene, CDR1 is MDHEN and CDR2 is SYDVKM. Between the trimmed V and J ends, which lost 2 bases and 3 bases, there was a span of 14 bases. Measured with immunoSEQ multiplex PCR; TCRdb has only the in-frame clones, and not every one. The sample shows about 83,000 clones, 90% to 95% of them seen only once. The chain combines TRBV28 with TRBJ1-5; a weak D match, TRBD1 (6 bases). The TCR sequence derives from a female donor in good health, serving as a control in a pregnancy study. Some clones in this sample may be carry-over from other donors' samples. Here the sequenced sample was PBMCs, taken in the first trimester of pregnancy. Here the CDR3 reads CASSLRKDSSNQPQHF. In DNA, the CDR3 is TGTGCCAGCAGTTTACGAAAGGACAGTTCCAATCAGCCCCAGCATTTT. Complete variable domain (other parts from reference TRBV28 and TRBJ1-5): DVKVTQSSRYLVKRTGEKVFLECVQDMDHENMFWYRQDPGLGLRLIYFSYDVKMKEKGDIPEGYSVSREKKERFSLILESASTNQTSMYLCASSLRKDSSNQPQHFGDGTRLSIL.